This T cell receptor (beta chain) originates from a study of cytomegalovirus exposure and HLA in healthy donors. There were likely unrecorded immune exposures, though donors were nominally healthy when sampled. As for this clone: Its antigen remains unknown.

Germline trimming cut 6 bases from V and 5 bases from J; bases unmatched to any gene: 6. CDR3 size: 15 residues. CDR1 is SGHAT and CDR2 is FQNNGV in the germline V gene. Findings and limits, study-wide: The study dropped some indistinguishable V segments, TRBV6-2 and TRBV6-3 among them.

A multiplex PCR was run with 60 Vbeta primers and 13 Jbeta primers. Per the original methods: Later analysis identified some 88 million unique TCR beta chains, 9 million to 12 million shared. Measured with immunoSEQ multiplex PCR; TCRdb has only the in-frame clones, and not every one. The V and J calls and clone size were taken over from that table, and D and trimming were inferred from the DNA. This repertoire shows about 140,000 clones, almost 85% found once; its top ten account for 1.5% to 2%. The chain couples TRBV11-2 to TRBJ2-5; 13 nucleotides align to TRBD2. The sequenced sample consisted of PBMCs. This TCR was sampled from a woman between 40 and 55 years old in good health and CMV-seronegative. The CDR3 region has the DNA TGTGCCAGCAGTTGGACTAGCGGGAGCGGTGAGACCCAGTACTTC. This gives the protein CASSWTSGSGETQYF.